This T cell receptor (beta chain) emerged from a study of cytomegalovirus exposure and HLA in healthy donors. It was with 60 Vbeta and 13 Jbeta primers that the PCR ran. The table came from immunoSEQ multiplex PCR; TCRdb's copy has only in-frame clones and leaves some out. This table has some 110,000 clones, 73% appearing once. Per the germline V gene, CDR1 is SGHVS and CDR2 is FQNEAQ. CDR3 length: 15 amino acids. V shed 5 bases and J shed 4 bases, with 17 bases lying between them. This clone was detected only a few times. The sample taken for sequencing was PBMCs. This TCR derives from a woman aged 25-40 years in good health and CMV-seronegative. The chain couples TRBV7-8 to TRBJ1-1, with D unresolved. CDR3 bases: TGTGCCAGCAGCCCGAAGACTTGGGTGGCCACTGAAGCTTTCTTT. Translation gives CASSPKTWVATEAFF.